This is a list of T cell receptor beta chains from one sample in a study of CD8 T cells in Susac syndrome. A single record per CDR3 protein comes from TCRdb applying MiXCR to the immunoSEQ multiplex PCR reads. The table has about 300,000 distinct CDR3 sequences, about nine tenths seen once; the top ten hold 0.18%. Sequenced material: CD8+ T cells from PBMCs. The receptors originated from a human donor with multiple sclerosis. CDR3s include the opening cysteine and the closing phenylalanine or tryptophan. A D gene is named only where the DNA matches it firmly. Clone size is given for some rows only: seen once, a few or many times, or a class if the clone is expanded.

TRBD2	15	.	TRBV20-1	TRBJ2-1	TGCAGTGCTAGAGGCGAGCGGGAGGGCACCAATGAGCAGTTCTTC	CSARGEREGTNEQFF
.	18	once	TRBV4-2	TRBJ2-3	TGTGCCAGCAGCCGCACCAGGACTGGTCCCCTAGCACCAGATACGCAGTATTTT	CASSRTRTGPLAPDTQYF
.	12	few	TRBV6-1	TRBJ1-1	TGTGCCAGCAGTGAGATCGAGACTGAAGCTTTCTTT	CASSEIETEAFF
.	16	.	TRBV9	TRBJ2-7	TGTGCCAGCAGCGTAGGGTCGAGGGGGGCCCCCTACGAGCAGTACTTC	CASSVGSRGAPYEQYF
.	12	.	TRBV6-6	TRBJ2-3	TGTGCCAGCGGTTACTCGACGGGAGTACAGTATTTT	CASGYSTGVQYF
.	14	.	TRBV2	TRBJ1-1	TGTGCCAGCAAGCCAGGAAACATGAACACTGAAGCTTTCTTT	CASKPGNMNTEAFF
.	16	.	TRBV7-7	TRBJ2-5	TGTGCTAGCAGCTTAGTGCTTGGGGGGCTCCAAGAGACCCAGTACTTC	CASSLVLGGLQETQYF
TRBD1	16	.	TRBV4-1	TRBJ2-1	TGCGCCAGCAGCCTAAGCACCGGGACAGTGTACAATGAGCAGTTCTTC	CASSLSTGTVYNEQFF
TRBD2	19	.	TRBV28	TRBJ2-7	TGTGCCAGCAGTTTAGCCGTGTGGCGAACCGGGACTAGCGGCTACGAGCAGTACTTC	CASSLAVWRTGTSGYEQYF
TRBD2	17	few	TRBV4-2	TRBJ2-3	TGTGCCAGCAGCCAATCGCCGATGGAGCGGGACACAGATACGCAGTATTTT	CASSQSPMERDTDTQYF
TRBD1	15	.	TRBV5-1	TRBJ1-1	TGCGCCAGCAGCCGCGGGACAGGGGATTTGGTTGAAGCTTTCTTT	CASSRGTGDLVEAFF
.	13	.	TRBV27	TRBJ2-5	TGTGCCAGCAGTCCCACGGCCCAAGAGACCCAGTACTTC	CASSPTAQETQYF
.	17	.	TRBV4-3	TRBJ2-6	TGCGCCAGCAGCCCCTCAGAGGGGGAAACTGGGGCCAACGTCCTGACTTTC	CASSPSEGETGANVLTF
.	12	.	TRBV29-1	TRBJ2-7	TGCAGCGTTGAAGAGGTGGGCTACGAGCAGTACTTC	CSVEEVGYEQYF
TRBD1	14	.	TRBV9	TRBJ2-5	TGTGCCAGCAGCCCATGGGACAGCCAAGAGACCCAGTACTTC	CASSPWDSQETQYF
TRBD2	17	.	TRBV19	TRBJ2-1	TGTGCCAGTAGTATGCGAGTCCCAGCGGGAGTGGAAAATGAGCAGTTCTTC	CASSMRVPAGVENEQFF
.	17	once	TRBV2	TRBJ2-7	TGTGCCAGCAGCGGCGGGACTCCCGTTACCGAGCCCTACGAGCAGTACTTC	CASSGGTPVTEPYEQYF
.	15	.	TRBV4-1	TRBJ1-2	TGCGCCAGCAGCCAAAGACCGGGGACAAACTATGGCTACACCTTC	CASSQRPGTNYGYTF
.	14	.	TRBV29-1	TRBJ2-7	TGCAGCGTTGGTCCCAGGGACACCAGCTACGAGCAGTACTTC	CSVGPRDTSYEQYF
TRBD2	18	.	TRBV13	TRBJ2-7	TGTGCCAGCAGCTTAGGCCTAGTAGCGGGGGGGATCTCCTACGAGCAGTACTTC	CASSLGLVAGGISYEQYF
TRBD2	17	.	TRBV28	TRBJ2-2	TGTGCCAGCAGTTTTCTCGCCCTAGCGGGAGTTAACGGGGAGCTGTTTTTT	CASSFLALAGVNGELFF
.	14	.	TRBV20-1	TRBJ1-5	TGCAGTGCTAGAGATTTGACAGAGATTGGTCCCCAGCATTTT	CSARDLTEIGPQHF
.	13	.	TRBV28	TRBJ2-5	TGTGCCAGCAGGCAAGAGTATAGGGAGACCCAGTACTTC	CASRQEYRETQYF
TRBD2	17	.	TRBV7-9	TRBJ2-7	TGTGCCAGCAGCCATACTAGCGGACGAATATCCTCCTACGAGCAGTACTTC	CASSHTSGRISSYEQYF
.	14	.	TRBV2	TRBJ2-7	TGTGCCAGCAGTGAAGTTGGCCCCCGCTACGAGCAGTACTTC	CASSEVGPRYEQYF
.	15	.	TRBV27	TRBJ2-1	TGTGCCAGCAGTTCAACCGGGGGGCCTTACAATGAGCAGTTCTTC	CASSSTGGPYNEQFF
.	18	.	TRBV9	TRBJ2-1	TGTGCCAGCAGCGTTTCGGGCGGGGGCCTTAGCTCCTACAATGAGCAGTTCTTC	CASSVSGGGLSSYNEQFF
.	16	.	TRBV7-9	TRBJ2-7	TGTGCCAGCAGCAAAACCGCGGCGAGTCGGTCCTACGAGCAGTACTTC	CASSKTAASRSYEQYF
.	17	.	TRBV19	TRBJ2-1	TGTGCCAGTAGTGCTTATAGCGTCCCTAGCTCCTACAATGAGCAGTTCTTC	CASSAYSVPSSYNEQFF
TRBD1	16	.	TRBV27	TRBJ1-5	TGTGCCAGCAGTTCCTCGACAGGGGAGGTCAATCAGCCCCAGCATTTT	CASSSSTGEVNQPQHF
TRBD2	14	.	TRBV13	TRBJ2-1	TGTGCCAGCAGCTCCCTCTACGGGGGAGGGGAGGAGTTCTTC	CASSSLYGGGEEFF
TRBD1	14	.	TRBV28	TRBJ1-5	TGTGCCAGCAGTCCACAGGGGGCGAGTCAGCCCCAGCATTTT	CASSPQGASQPQHF
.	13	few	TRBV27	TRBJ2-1	TGTGCCAGCAGTTTCGACAGGTACAATGAGCAGTTCTTC	CASSFDRYNEQFF
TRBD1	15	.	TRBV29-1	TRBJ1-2	TGCAGCGTTGCAGGGGGCGACTCCCTCCGCTATGGCTACACCTTC	CSVAGGDSLRYGYTF
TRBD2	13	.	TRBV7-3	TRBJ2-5	TGTGCCAGCAGCGTGGGACTAGGGGAGACCCAGTACTTC	CASSVGLGETQYF
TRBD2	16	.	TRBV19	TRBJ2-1	TGTGCCAGTAGTTACATGGCGGGAGGCTCCTACAATGAGCAGTTCTTC	CASSYMAGGSYNEQFF
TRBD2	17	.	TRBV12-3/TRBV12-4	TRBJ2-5	TGTGCCAGCAGTTTCCCGACGACTAGCGGAGACAAAGAGACCCAGTACTTC	CASSFPTTSGDKETQYF
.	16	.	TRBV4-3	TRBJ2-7	TGCGCCAGCAGCCAAGATAAGGGACAACTTGGATACGAGCAGTACTTC	CASSQDKGQLGYEQYF
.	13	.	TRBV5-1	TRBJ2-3	TGCGCCAGCAGCGGTACGGACACAGATACGCAGTATTTT	CASSGTDTDTQYF
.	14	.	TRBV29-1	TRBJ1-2	TGCAGCGTTGAAGTCCTCTACAGGGTCTATGGCTACACCTTC	CSVEVLYRVYGYTF
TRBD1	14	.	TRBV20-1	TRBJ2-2	TGCAGTGCAGGGACAGGGGCCTACACCGGGGAGCTGTTTTTT	CSAGTGAYTGELFF
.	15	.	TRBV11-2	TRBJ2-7	TGTGCCAGCAGCTTAGAGGTCGGTCCTTCCTACGAGCAGTACTTC	CASSLEVGPSYEQYF